A selection of T cell receptor beta chains follows, all from one sample in a study of T cell responses to AZD1222 COVID-19 vaccine. TCRdb's table, derived via immunoSEQ multiplex PCR, lists solely in-frame clones and lacks some. The sample has approximately 170,000 clones, around nine tenths seen once; the top ten hold 11%. Sequencing used peripheral blood, obtained 28 days after the second AZD1222 dose. Receptor source: an adult who received the AZD1222 COVID-19 vaccine. CDR3s include the opening cysteine and the closing phenylalanine or tryptophan. The D gene is left open where the match is weak. Clone size, where shown, is once, few, many, or a class for clones that have expanded.

D	J	V	size	DNA	CDR3
TRBD1	TRBJ1-1	TRBV19	-	TGTGCCAGTAGCGCGGGACAGACGATGAACACTGAAGCTTTCTTT	CASSAGQTMNTEAFF
-	TRBJ1-1	TRBV19	-	TGTGCCAGTAGTACGCAGGGTGTTTGGTCTGAAGCTTTCTTT	CASSTQGVWSEAFF
-	TRBJ2-7	TRBV7-8	-	TGTGCCAGCAGCTTAGGGACTGGGTACGAGCAGTACTTC	CASSLGTGYEQYF
TRBD1	TRBJ2-5	TRBV30	-	TGTGCCTGGAGGGGGAGCGACAGGGGGCAAGAGACCCAGTACTTC	CAWRGSDRGQETQYF
TRBD2	TRBJ2-7	TRBV4-2	-	TGTGCCAGCAGCCAAGCAGGGACTAGCGGGGGGAACTACGAGCAGTACTTC	CASSQAGTSGGNYEQYF
TRBD1	TRBJ1-2	TRBV6-5	-	TGTGCCAGCAGCCCGGCGGGACAGGCTAACTATGGCTACACCTTC	CASSPAGQANYGYTF
-	TRBJ1-3	TRBV5-4	-	TGTGCCAGCAGCCGAACCGGGGAGTTCTCTGGAAACACCATATATTTT	CASSRTGEFSGNTIYF
-	TRBJ1-2	TRBV19	-	TGTGCCAGTAGTCAATCTGAAATGTTGGTCTATGGCTACACCTTC	CASSQSEMLVYGYTF
TRBD1	TRBJ1-3	TRBV11-2	-	TGTGCCAGCAGCTTAGCAGGGGGGCAGCCGGGAAACACCATATATTTT	CASSLAGGQPGNTIYF
TRBD1	TRBJ2-1	TRBV6-1	-	TGTGCCAGCAGTGAATATGGGACAGGGTTATATGAGCAGTTCTTC	CASSEYGTGLYEQFF
-	TRBJ2-7	TRBV7-2	once	TGTGCCAGCAGCTTAGATCCGTCCTACGAGCAGTACTTC	CASSLDPSYEQYF
-	TRBJ1-3	TRBV19	-	TGTGCCAGTAGTATGGGGGGCACTGGAAACACCATATATTTT	CASSMGGTGNTIYF
-	TRBJ1-4	TRBV4-1	-	TGCGCCAGCAGCCAAGACGGATCTGTGGCGACTAATGAAAAACTGTTTTTT	CASSQDGSVATNEKLFF
-	TRBJ2-3	TRBV3-1/TRBV3-2	-	TGTGCCAGCAGCCAGGAGAGCAGAGGCACAGATACGCAGTATTTT	CASSQESRGTDTQYF
TRBD1	TRBJ1-1	TRBV7-2	-	TGTGCCAGCAGCCCGTTACAGGGGGCCTTCACTGAAGCTTTCTTT	CASSPLQGAFTEAFF
TRBD1	TRBJ2-7	TRBV28	once	TGTGCCAGCAGTTTAGGGACAGCCTCTCCCGTCGGCGAGCAGTACTTC	CASSLGTASPVGEQYF
-	TRBJ1-5	TRBV7-9	-	TGTGCCAGCAGCTTAGAGGGCAGCGTCCATCAGCCCCAGCATTTT	CASSLEGSVHQPQHF
TRBD1	TRBJ1-3	TRBV29-1	-	TGCAGCGTTGAGGACAGGAGCTCTGGAAACACCATATATTTT	CSVEDRSSGNTIYF
-	TRBJ1-1	TRBV5-1	-	TGCGCCAGCAGCCCCACCGGGAGCATCGTGAACACTGAAGCTTTCTTT	CASSPTGSIVNTEAFF
-	TRBJ1-1	TRBV2	-	TGTGCCAGCAGTGAAGGTCCTTGGTTGGACGAAGCTTTCTTT	CASSEGPWLDEAFF
-	TRBJ2-7	TRBV7-2	-	TGTGCCAGCAGCTTAAGGACACATGGGCGCGAGCAGTACTTC	CASSLRTHGREQYF
TRBD1	TRBJ1-5	TRBV5-1	-	TGCGCCAGCAGCCATGGAGACAGGGACCTGCGGACCCAGCATTTT	CASSHGDRDLRTQHF
-	TRBJ2-7	TRBV6-5	-	TGTGCCAGCAGCACTTCGGGGACCTACGAGCAGTACTTC	CASSTSGTYEQYF
TRBD1	TRBJ1-1	TRBV4-1	-	TGCGCCAGCAGCCAAGGGGAGGGGGCGAACACTGAAGCTTTCTTT	CASSQGEGANTEAFF
-	TRBJ2-6	TRBV7-9	-	TGTGCCAGCAGCTTTGTGTCCAGATCCTCTGGGGCCAACGTCCTGACTTTC	CASSFVSRSSGANVLTF
-	TRBJ1-1	TRBV28	-	TGTGCCAGCAGTCTCCCGACAGGAGTCAACACTGAAGCTTTCTTT	CASSLPTGVNTEAFF
-	TRBJ1-1	TRBV25-1	-	TGTGCCAGCAGAGGGTCCCGACCCAGGGAAGGCCCGAACACTGAAGCTTTCTTT	CASRGSRPREGPNTEAFF
-	TRBJ1-5	TRBV6-5	-	TGTGCCAGCAGTTACTCTGGCAGTAGCAATCAGCCCCAGCATTTT	CASSYSGSSNQPQHF
TRBD1	TRBJ1-5	TRBV30	-	TGTGCCTGGAGTGTGGGTCGGGGACAGGGGGCTTATCAGCCCCAGCATTTT	CAWSVGRGQGAYQPQHF
-	TRBJ2-1	TRBV19	-	TGTGCCAGTAGTATCCAGGGAAACAATGAGCAGTTCTTC	CASSIQGNNEQFF
-	TRBJ1-6	TRBV7-2	-	TGTGCCAGCAGCTTAGATTACCCCTTCTCCTATAATTCACCCCTCCATTTT	CASSLDYPFSYNSPLHF
TRBD1	TRBJ2-7	TRBV18	-	TGTGCCAGCTCACCACCGACGACAGGGGCGGGGGAGCAGTACTTC	CASSPPTTGAGEQYF
-	TRBJ2-5	TRBV25-1	-	TGTGCCAGCAGTGAAGACCCCGCTGACAGAGGATATTTAGAGACCCAGTACTTC	CASSEDPADRGYLETQYF
-	TRBJ1-2	TRBV9	-	TGTGCCAGCAGCGTGACACAGAACTATGGCTACACCTTC	CASSVTQNYGYTF
-	TRBJ1-4	TRBV18	-	TGTGCCAGCTCACCACAACAGTCGGCAACTAATGAAAAACTGTTTTTT	CASSPQQSATNEKLFF
TRBD1	TRBJ1-1	TRBV24-1	-	TGTGCCACCAGTGATTTGCCCTCGAGGACAGGGAACACTGAAGCTTTCTTT	CATSDLPSRTGNTEAFF
-	TRBJ1-3	TRBV29-1	-	TGCAGCGTTGACAGCCGAAACACCATATATTTT	CSVDSRNTIYF
TRBD1	TRBJ1-1	TRBV3-1/TRBV3-2	-	TGTGCCAGCAGCCTAGGACAGGACCACACTGAAGCTTTCTTT	CASSLGQDHTEAFF
-	TRBJ1-1	TRBV28	-	TGTGCCAGCAGTTTTAAGATGAACACTGAAGCTTTCTTT	CASSFKMNTEAFF